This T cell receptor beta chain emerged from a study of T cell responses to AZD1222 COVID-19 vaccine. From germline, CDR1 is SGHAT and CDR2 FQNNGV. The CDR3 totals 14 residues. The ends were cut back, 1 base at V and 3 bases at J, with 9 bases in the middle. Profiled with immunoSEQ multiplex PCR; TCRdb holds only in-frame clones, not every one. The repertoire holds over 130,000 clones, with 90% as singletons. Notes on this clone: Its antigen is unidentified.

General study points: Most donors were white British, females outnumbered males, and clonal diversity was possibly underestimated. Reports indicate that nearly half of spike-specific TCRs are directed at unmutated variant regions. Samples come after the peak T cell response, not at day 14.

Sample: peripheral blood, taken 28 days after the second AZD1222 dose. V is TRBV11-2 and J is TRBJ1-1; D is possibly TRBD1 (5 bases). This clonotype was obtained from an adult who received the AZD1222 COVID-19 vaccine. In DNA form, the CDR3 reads TGTGCCAGCAGCTTAGCGTGGGGGGACACTGAAGCTTTCTTT. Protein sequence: CASSLAWGDTEAFF.